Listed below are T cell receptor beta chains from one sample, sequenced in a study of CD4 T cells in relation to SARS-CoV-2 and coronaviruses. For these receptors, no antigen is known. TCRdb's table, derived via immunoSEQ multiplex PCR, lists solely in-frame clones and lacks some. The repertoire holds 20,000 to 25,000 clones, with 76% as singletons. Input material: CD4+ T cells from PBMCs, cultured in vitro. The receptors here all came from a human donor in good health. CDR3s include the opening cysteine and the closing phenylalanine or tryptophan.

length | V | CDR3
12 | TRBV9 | CASSAGGNEQFF
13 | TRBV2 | CASDVRSSYEQYF
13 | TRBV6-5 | CASSLAVYNEQFF
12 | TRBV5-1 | CASSESDSPLHF
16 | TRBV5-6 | CASSLSLAGVGGELFF
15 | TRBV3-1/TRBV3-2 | CASSQPGLAAYEQYF
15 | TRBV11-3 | CASSVGTSGPNEQFF
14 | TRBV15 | CATSLRLGRNEQFF
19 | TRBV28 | CASSFVFGTSGTSSYEQYF
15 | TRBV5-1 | CASSDSPGDVDTQYF
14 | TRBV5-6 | CASSIYSMNTEAFF
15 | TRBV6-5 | CASTFDRGAGNTIYF
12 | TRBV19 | CASTGYYNEQFF
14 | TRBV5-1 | CASSLDPRSYEQYF
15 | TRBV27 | CASSLEGQGANTQYF
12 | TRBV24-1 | CATSDEGETQYF
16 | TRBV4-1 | CASSPGQGARGYEQYF
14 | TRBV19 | CASSIVTAPVAQHF
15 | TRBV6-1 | CASSDRQGFDEKLFF
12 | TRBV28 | CASSSTTGELFF
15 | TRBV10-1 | CASSAQTGSVTEAFF
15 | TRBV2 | CASSETFSSYNEQFF
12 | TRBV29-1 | CSVSGQAIEAFF
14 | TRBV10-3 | CAISAPDSNTEAFF
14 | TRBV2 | CASSDLQRDTEAFF
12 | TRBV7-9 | CASTSQGHGYTF
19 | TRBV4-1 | CASSQDRLGLAGRNNEQFF